The clone carrying this T cell receptor beta chain was recorded once. The CDR3 spans 17 residues. V dropped 4 bases and J dropped 1; count of bases not matched to a gene: 9. Germline V gives CDR1 SGHAT, CDR2 FQNNGV. This entry is derived from a study of blood T cell repertoires in COVID-19. Using immunoSEQ multiplex PCR, the repertoire was profiled, and TCRdb retains in-frame clones only, with some absent. The sample carries fewer than 400,000 clones, approximately 88% recorded once. V and J are TRBV11-2 and TRBJ2-3; TRBD2 aligns across 9 bases. This TCR was recovered from a man under 40 who had recovered from COVID-19. The specimen sequenced was PBMCs or T cells enriched from blood (not recorded which). The DNA for the CDR3 is TGTGCCAGCAGCTCCAGTGGGGTAGCGGGGGGCACAGATACGCAGTATTTT. Translation gives CASSSSGVAGGTDTQYF.